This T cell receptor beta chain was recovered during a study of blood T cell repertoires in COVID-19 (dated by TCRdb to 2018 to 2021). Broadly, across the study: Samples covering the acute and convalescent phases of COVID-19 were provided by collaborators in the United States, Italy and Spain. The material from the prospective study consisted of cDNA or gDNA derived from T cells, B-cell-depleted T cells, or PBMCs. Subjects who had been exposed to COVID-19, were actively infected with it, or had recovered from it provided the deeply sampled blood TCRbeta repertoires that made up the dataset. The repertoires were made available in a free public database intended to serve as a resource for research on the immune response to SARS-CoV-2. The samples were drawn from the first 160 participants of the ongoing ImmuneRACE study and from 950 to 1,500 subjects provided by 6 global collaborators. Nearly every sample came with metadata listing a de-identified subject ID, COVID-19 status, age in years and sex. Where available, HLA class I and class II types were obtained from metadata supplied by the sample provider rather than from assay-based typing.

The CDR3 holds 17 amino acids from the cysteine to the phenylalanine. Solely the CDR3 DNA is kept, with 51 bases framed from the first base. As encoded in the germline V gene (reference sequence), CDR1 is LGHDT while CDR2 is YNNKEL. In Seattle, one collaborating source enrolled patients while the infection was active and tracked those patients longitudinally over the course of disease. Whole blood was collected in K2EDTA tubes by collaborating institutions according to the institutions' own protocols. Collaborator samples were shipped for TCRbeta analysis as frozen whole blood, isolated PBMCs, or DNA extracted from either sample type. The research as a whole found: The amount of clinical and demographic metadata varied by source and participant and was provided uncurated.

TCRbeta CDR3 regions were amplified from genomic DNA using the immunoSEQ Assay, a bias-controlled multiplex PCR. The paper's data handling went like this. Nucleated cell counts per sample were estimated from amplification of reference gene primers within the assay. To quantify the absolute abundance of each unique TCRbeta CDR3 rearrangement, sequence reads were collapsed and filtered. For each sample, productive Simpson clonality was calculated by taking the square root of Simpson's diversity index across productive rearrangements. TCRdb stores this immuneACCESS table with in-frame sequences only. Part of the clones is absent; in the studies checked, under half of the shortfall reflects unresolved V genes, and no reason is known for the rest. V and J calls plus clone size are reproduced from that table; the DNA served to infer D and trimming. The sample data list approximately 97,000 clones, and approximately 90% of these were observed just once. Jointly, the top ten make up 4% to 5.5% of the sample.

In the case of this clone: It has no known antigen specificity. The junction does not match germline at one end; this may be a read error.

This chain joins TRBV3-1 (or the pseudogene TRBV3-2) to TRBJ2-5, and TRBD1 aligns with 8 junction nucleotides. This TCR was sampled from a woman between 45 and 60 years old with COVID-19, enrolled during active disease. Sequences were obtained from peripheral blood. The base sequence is TGTGCCAGCAGCCAAGATAAGGACAGGGCCCACCAAGCGACCCAGTACTTC. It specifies CASSQDKDRAHQATQYF.